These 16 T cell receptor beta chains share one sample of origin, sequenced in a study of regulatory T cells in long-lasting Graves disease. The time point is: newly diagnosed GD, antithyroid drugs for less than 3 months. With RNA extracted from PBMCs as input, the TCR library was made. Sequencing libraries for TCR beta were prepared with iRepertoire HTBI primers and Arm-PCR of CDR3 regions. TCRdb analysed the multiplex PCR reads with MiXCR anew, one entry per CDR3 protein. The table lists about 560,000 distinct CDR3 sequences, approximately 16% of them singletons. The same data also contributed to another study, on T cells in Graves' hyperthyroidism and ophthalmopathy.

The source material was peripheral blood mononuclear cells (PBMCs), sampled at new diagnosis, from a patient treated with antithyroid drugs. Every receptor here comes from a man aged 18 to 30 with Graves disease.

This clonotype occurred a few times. CDR3 protein: CASSPGTSGRLVDTQYF. The CDR3 nucleotides are TGTGCCAGCAGCCCGGGGACTAGCGGGAGGTTGGTAGATACGCAGTATTTT. The chain uses TRBV7-9 and TRBJ2-3; 15 nucleotides match TRBD2. The CDR3 sequence is 17 residues long. Per the germline V gene, CDR1 is SEHNR and CDR2 is FQNEAQ (reference sequence). Trimming removed 5 bases from V and 5 bases from J; junction bases left unmatched: 8.

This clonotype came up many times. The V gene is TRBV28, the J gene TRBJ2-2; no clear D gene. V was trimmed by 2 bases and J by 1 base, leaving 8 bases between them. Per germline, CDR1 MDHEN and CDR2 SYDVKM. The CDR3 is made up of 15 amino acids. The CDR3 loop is CASSLGHKNTGELFF. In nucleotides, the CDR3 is TGTGCCAGCAGTTTAGGGCACAAGAACACCGGGGAGCTGTTTTTT.

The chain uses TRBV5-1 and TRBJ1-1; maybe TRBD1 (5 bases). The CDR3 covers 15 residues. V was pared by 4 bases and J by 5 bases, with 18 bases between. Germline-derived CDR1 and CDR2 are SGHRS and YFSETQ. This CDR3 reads CASSPGGREGTEAFF. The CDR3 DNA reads TGCGCCAGCAGCCCGGGAGGCAGGGAAGGGACTGAAGCTTTCTTT.

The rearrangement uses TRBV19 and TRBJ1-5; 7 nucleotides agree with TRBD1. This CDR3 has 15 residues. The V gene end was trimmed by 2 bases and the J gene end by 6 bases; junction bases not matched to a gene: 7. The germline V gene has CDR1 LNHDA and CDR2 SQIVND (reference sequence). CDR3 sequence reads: CASSINRGAFQPQHF. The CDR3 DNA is TGTGCCAGTAGTATAAACAGGGGAGCGTTTCAGCCCCAGCATTTT.

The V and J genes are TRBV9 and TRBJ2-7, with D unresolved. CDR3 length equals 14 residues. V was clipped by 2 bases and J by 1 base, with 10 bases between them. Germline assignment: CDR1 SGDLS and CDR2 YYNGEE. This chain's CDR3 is CASSVARLSYEQYF. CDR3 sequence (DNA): TGTGCCAGCAGCGTTGCAAGGCTATCCTACGAGCAGTACTTC.

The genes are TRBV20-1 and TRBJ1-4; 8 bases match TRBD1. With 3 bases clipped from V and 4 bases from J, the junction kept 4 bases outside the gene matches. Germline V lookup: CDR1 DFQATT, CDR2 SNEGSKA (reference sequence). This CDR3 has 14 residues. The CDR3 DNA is TGCAGTGCTAGCCCGGGACAGGTTAATGAAAAACTGTTTTTT. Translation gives CSASPGQVNEKLFF.

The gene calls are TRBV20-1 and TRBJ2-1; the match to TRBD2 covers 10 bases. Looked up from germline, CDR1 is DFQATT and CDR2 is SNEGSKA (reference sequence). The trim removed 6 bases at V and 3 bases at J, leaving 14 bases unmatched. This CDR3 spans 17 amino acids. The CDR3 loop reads CSAAEANSGRHYNEQFF. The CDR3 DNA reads TGCAGTGCCGCCGAGGCAAATAGCGGGAGGCACTACAATGAGCAGTTCTTC.

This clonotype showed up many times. The CDR3 coding sequence is TGTGCCTGGAGTTCAGGACAGGGCAATCAGCCCCAGCATTTT. This sequence encodes CAWSSGQGNQPQHF. The chain has TRBV30 and TRBJ1-5; 7 bases align to TRBD1. After removal of 2 bases from V and 2 bases from J, the junction contained 3 bases not matched to a gene. This CDR3 contains 14 residues. The germline gives CDR1 GTSNPN, CDR2 SVGIG (reference sequence).

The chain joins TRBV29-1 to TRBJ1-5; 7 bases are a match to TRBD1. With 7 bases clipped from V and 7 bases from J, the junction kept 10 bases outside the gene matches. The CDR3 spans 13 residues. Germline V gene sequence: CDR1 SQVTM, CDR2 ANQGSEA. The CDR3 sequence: CSAEDRVGQPQHF. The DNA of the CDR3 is TGCAGCGCGGAAGACAGGGTCGGACAGCCCCAGCATTTT.

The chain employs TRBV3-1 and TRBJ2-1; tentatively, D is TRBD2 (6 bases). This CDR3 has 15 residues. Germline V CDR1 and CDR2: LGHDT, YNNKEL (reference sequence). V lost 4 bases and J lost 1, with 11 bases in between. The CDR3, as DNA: TGTGCCAGCAGCCGAGGGGCGGGGTCCTACAATGAGCAGTTCTTC. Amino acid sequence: CASSRGAGSYNEQFF.

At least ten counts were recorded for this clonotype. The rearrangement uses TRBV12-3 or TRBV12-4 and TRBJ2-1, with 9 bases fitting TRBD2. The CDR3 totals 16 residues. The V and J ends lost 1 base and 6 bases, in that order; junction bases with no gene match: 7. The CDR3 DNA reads TGTGCCAGCAGTTTAGTTTTACTAGCGGGTGGCAATGAGCAGTTCTTC. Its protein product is CASSLVLLAGGNEQFF.

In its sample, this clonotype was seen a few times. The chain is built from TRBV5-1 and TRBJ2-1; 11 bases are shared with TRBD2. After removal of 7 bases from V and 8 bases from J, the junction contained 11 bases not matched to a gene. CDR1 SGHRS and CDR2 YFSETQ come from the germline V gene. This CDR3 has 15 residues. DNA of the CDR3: TGCGCCAGCGCGAGGGAACTAGCGGGAGAGGATGAGCAGTTCTTC. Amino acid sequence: CASARELAGEDEQFF.

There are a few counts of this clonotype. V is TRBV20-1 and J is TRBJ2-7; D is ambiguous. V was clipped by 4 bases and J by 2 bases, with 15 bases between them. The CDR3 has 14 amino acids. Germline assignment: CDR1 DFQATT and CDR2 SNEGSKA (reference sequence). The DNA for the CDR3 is TGCAGTGCTACTCAACCCTTACGTGCCTACGAGCAGTACTTC. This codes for CSATQPLRAYEQYF.

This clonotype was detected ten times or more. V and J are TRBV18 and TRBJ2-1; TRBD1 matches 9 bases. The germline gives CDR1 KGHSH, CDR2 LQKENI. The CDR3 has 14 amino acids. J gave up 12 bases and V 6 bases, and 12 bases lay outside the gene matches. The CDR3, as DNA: TGTGCCAGCTCTCGGGACAGGGAAGAATTTGTGCAGTTCTTC. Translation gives CASSRDREEFVQFF.

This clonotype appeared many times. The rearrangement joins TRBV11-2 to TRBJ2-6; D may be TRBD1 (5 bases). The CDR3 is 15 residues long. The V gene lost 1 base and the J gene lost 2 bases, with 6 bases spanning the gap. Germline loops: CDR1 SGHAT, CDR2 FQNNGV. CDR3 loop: CASSLARAGANVLTF. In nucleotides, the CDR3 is TGTGCCAGCAGCTTAGCCAGGGCTGGGGCCAACGTCCTGACTTTC.

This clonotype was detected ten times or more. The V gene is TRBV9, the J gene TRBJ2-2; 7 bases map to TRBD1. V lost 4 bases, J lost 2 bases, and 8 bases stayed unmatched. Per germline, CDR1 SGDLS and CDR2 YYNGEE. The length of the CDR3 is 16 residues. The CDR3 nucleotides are TGTGCCAGCAGCCTAACCGGGACAGCAAACACCGGGGAGCTGTTTTTT. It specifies CASSLTGTANTGELFF.